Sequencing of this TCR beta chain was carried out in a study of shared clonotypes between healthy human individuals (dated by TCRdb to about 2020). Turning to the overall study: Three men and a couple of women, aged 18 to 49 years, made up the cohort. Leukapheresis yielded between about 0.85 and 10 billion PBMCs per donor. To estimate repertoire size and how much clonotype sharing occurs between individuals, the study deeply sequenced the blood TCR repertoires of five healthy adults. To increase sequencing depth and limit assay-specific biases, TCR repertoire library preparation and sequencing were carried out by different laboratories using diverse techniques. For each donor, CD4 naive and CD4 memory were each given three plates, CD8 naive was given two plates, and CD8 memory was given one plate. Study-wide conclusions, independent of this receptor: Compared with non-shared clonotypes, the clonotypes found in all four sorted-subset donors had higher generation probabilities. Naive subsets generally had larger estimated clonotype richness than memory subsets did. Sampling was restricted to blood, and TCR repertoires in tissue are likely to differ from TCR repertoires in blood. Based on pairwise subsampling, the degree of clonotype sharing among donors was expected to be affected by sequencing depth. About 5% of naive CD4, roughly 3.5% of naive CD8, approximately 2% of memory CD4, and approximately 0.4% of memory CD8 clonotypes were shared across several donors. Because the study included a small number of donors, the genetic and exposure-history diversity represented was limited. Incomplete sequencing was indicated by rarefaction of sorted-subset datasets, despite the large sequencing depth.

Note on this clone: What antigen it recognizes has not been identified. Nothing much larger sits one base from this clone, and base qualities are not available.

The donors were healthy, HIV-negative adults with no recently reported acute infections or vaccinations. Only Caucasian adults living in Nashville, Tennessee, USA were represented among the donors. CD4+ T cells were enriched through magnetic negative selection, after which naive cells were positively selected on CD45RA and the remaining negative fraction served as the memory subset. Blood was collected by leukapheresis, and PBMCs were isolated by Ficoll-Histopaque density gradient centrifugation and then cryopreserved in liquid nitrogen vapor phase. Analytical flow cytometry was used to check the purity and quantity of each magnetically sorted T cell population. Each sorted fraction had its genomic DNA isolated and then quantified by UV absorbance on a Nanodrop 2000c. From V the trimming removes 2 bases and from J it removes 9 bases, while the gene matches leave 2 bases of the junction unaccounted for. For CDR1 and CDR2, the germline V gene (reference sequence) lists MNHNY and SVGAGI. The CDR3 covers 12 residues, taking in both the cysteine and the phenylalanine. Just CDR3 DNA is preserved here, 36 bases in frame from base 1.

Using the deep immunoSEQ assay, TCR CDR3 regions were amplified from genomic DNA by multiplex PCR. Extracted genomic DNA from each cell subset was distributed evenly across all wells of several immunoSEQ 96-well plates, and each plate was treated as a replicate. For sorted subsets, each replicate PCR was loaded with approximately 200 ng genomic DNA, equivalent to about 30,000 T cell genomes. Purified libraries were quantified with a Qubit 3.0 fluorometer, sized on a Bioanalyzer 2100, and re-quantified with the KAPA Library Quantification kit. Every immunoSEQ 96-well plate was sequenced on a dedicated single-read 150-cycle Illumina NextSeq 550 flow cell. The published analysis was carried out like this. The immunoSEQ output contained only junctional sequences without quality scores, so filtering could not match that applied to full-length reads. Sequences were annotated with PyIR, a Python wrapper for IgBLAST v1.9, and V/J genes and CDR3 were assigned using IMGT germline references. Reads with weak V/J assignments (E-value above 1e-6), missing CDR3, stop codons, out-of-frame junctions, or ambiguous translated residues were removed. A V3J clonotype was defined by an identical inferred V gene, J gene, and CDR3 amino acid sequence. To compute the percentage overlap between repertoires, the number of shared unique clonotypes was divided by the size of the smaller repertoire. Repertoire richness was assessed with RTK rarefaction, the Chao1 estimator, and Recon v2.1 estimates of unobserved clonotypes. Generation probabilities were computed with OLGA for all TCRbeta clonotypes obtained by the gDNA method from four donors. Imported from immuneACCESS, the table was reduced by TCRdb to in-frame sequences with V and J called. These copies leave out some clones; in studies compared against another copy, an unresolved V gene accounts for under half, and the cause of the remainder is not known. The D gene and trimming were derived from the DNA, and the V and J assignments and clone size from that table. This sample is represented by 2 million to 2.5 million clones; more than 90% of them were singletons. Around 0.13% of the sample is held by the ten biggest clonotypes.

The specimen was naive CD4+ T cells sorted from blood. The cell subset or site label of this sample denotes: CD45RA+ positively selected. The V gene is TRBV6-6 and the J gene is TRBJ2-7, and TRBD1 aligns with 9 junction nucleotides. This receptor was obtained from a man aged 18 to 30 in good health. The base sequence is TGTGCCAGCAGTTACCAGGACAGGGGGCAGTACTTC. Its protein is CASSYQDRGQYF.